A single sample is the source of the 2 T cell receptor beta chains below, sequenced in a study of CD8 T cells in ankylosing spondylitis. TCRdb re-called the 5' RACE reads through MiXCR, storing one row per CDR3 protein. The top ten hold approximately 33% of the sample, which has roughly 230,000 distinct CDR3 sequences, 18% seen once. The material sequenced was blood, either unsorted or a sorted T cell fraction (not recorded which). All receptors derive from a male donor with ankylosing spondylitis or in good health (not recorded which).

This chain joins TRBV24-1 and TRBJ2-2; possible D gene TRBD2, 5 bases. CDR1 KGHDR and CDR2 SFDVKD come from the germline V gene. The CDR3 runs to 16 residues. V was shortened by 5 bases and J by 0 bases, with 12 bases between the two germline ends. CDR3 sequence (DNA): TGTGCCACCAGTGGGATTCAGCGGTCGAACACCGGGGAGCTGTTTTTT. Protein: CATSGIQRSNTGELFF.

This clonotype was counted only a few times. The chain recombines TRBV9 with TRBJ2-7; tentatively, D is TRBD1 (5 bases). The V end was cut by 2 bases, the J end by 3 bases, with 12 bases between. Germline CDR1 is SGDLS and CDR2 is YYNGEE. This CDR3 spans 14 amino acids. Here the CDR3 reads CASSVGRADYEQYF. Written as DNA, the CDR3 is TGTGCCAGCAGCGTGGGCAGGGCAGACTACGAGCAGTACTTC.